This T cell receptor beta chain was sequenced during a study of blood T cell repertoires in COVID-19. V lost 5 bases, J lost 4 bases, and 11 bases lay in between. The CDR3 has 13 residues. Sequenced by immunoSEQ multiplex PCR; TCRdb stores in-frame clones only, minus some. In the table there are about 50,000 clones, 86% of which are singletons. This TCR was sampled from a man aged 35 to 55 with active COVID-19. Sequencing was done on a sample of peripheral blood. The V and J genes are TRBV12-3 or TRBV12-4 and TRBJ1-1; perhaps TRBD1 as D (6 bases). CDR3 bases: TGTGCCAGCAGTAGGGGGTACGGCACTGAAGCTTTCTTT. Amino acids: CASSRGYGTEAFF.